These T cell receptor beta chains were read from a single sample in a study of shared clonotypes between healthy human individuals. TCRdb keeps only in-frame clones here, not all; method: immunoSEQ multiplex PCR. The table includes 2 million to 2.5 million clones, around 95% detected once. The sequencing sample was made of naive CD4+ T cells sorted from blood. The receptors here all came from a man aged 18 to 29 in good health. Both conserved end residues are part of each CDR3. D genes are given only for firm matches. A clone size is listed for some rows: how often the clone was seen (once, few, many), or a class if it is expanded.

CDR3 length: 14
D gene: .
J gene: TRBJ1-5
clone size: once
V gene: TRBV29-1
CDR3 protein: CSVAQGNSNQPQHF
CDR3 DNA: TGCAGCGTTGCACAGGGAAATAGCAATCAGCCCCAGCATTTT

CDR3 length: 14
D gene: .
J gene: TRBJ2-7
clone size: .
V gene: TRBV6-6
CDR3 protein: CASSYLGGLPEQYF
CDR3 DNA: TGTGCCAGCAGTTACTTGGGGGGCCTCCCCGAGCAGTACTTC

CDR3 length: 14
D gene: .
J gene: TRBJ1-2
clone size: .
V gene: TRBV12-5
CDR3 protein: CASGLVPDIYGYTF
CDR3 DNA: TGTGCTAGTGGTTTGGTTCCGGATATCTATGGCTACACCTTC

CDR3 length: 16
D gene: TRBD1
J gene: TRBJ2-5
clone size: .
V gene: TRBV5-1
CDR3 protein: CASSLVPGQGVETQYF
CDR3 DNA: TGCGCCAGCAGCTTGGTCCCGGGACAGGGTGTAGAGACCCAGTACTTC

CDR3 length: 15
D gene: .
J gene: TRBJ2-7
clone size: .
V gene: TRBV10-3
CDR3 protein: CAIGGRGRSSYEQYF
CDR3 DNA: TGTGCCATCGGGGGCCGGGGTAGGAGCTCCTACGAGCAGTACTTC

CDR3 length: 15
D gene: .
J gene: TRBJ1-1
clone size: .
V gene: TRBV5-6
CDR3 protein: CASSLPGTVNTEAFF
CDR3 DNA: TGTGCCAGCAGCTTGCCAGGGACCGTGAACACTGAAGCTTTCTTT

CDR3 length: 15
D gene: .
J gene: TRBJ2-5
clone size: .
V gene: TRBV19
CDR3 protein: CASSITGLGEETQYF
CDR3 DNA: TGTGCCAGTAGTATAACGGGACTTGGAGAAGAGACCCAGTACTTC

CDR3 length: 13
D gene: .
J gene: TRBJ2-7
clone size: .
V gene: TRBV27
CDR3 protein: CARRDRMTYEQYF
CDR3 DNA: TGTGCCCGCCGTGACAGGATGACCTACGAGCAGTACTTC

CDR3 length: 13
D gene: .
J gene: TRBJ2-7
clone size: .
V gene: TRBV19
CDR3 protein: CASNQGGGIEQYF
CDR3 DNA: TGTGCCAGTAATCAGGGTGGAGGTATCGAGCAGTACTTC

CDR3 length: 13
D gene: .
J gene: TRBJ2-7
clone size: .
V gene: TRBV2
CDR3 protein: CASSPHITYEQYF
CDR3 DNA: TGTGCCAGCAGTCCCCATATCACCTACGAGCAGTACTTC

CDR3 length: 15
D gene: .
J gene: TRBJ1-6
clone size: .
V gene: TRBV11-2
CDR3 protein: CASSLGLLLNSPLHF
CDR3 DNA: TGTGCCAGCAGCTTAGGCCTTCTGCTTAATTCACCCCTCCACTTT

CDR3 length: 14
D gene: .
J gene: TRBJ2-1
clone size: .
V gene: TRBV7-9
CDR3 protein: CASSPIGDYNEQFF
CDR3 DNA: TGTGCCAGCAGCCCTATCGGGGACTACAATGAGCAGTTCTTC

CDR3 length: 13
D gene: TRBD1
J gene: TRBJ1-2
clone size: .
V gene: TRBV30
CDR3 protein: CAWSPGQGEGYTF
CDR3 DNA: TGTGCCTGGAGCCCGGGACAGGGAGAGGGCTACACCTTC

CDR3 length: 15
D gene: TRBD1
J gene: TRBJ1-2
clone size: .
V gene: TRBV5-6
CDR3 protein: CASKPTGQLSYGYTF
CDR3 DNA: TGTGCCAGCAAACCAACGGGACAGCTAAGTTATGGCTACACCTTC

CDR3 length: 15
D gene: .
J gene: TRBJ2-5
clone size: .
V gene: TRBV9
CDR3 protein: CASSVEPRYQETQYF
CDR3 DNA: TGTGCCAGCAGCGTAGAGCCCCGGTACCAAGAGACCCAGTACTTC

CDR3 length: 15
D gene: .
J gene: TRBJ1-3
clone size: .
V gene: TRBV4-1
CDR3 protein: CASSQRGNSGNTIYF
CDR3 DNA: TGCGCCAGCAGCCAACGGGGGAACTCTGGAAACACCATATATTTT

CDR3 length: 14
D gene: .
J gene: TRBJ1-3
clone size: .
V gene: TRBV11-2
CDR3 protein: CASSLAGAGNTIYF
CDR3 DNA: TGTGCCAGCAGCTTAGCAGGGGCTGGAAACACCATATATTTT

CDR3 length: 12
D gene: TRBD1
J gene: TRBJ2-7
clone size: .
V gene: TRBV6-4
CDR3 protein: CASSDWTGRWYF
CDR3 DNA: TGTGCCAGCAGTGACTGGACAGGGAGGTGGTACTTC

CDR3 length: 15
D gene: .
J gene: TRBJ2-5
clone size: .
V gene: TRBV6-5
CDR3 protein: CASSYLRQGGETQYF
CDR3 DNA: TGTGCCAGCAGTTACCTTCGCCAGGGTGGAGAGACCCAGTACTTC

CDR3 length: 11
D gene: .
J gene: TRBJ2-7
clone size: .
V gene: TRBV6-6
CDR3 protein: CASSSSTEQYF
CDR3 DNA: TGTGCCAGCAGTTCGTCGACCGAGCAGTACTTC

CDR3 length: 16
D gene: .
J gene: TRBJ2-6
clone size: .
V gene: TRBV27
CDR3 protein: CASGRESNSGANVLTF
CDR3 DNA: TGTGCCAGCGGCCGGGAGAGTAACTCTGGGGCCAACGTCCTGACTTTC

CDR3 length: 14
D gene: .
J gene: TRBJ1-5
clone size: .
V gene: TRBV7-8
CDR3 protein: CASSLVEGGQPQHF
CDR3 DNA: TGTGCCAGCAGCTTAGTGGAGGGCGGGCAGCCCCAGCATTTT

CDR3 length: 16
D gene: .
J gene: TRBJ2-3
clone size: .
V gene: TRBV27
CDR3 protein: CASSLYEGLGTDTQYF
CDR3 DNA: TGTGCCAGCAGTTTATATGAGGGGCTAGGGACAGATACGCAGTATTTT

CDR3 length: 15
D gene: TRBD1
J gene: TRBJ1-5
clone size: once
V gene: TRBV9
CDR3 protein: CASSVQGAVNQPQHF
CDR3 DNA: TGTGCCAGCAGCGTTCAGGGGGCGGTCAATCAGCCCCAGCATTTT

CDR3 length: 13
D gene: .
J gene: TRBJ1-5
clone size: .
V gene: TRBV6-5
CDR3 protein: CASSGRSAQPQHF
CDR3 DNA: TGTGCCAGCAGTGGGCGGAGCGCTCAGCCCCAGCATTTT

CDR3 length: 18
D gene: TRBD1
J gene: TRBJ1-3
clone size: .
V gene: TRBV7-2
CDR3 protein: CASSLRPTGGFSGNTIYF
CDR3 DNA: TGTGCCAGCAGCTTAAGGCCGACAGGGGGCTTCTCTGGAAACACCATATATTTT

CDR3 length: 11
D gene: .
J gene: TRBJ2-7
clone size: .
V gene: TRBV30
CDR3 protein: CAGGSSYEQYF
CDR3 DNA: TGTGCCGGGGGGAGCTCCTACGAGCAGTACTTC

CDR3 length: 12
D gene: .
J gene: TRBJ1-5
clone size: .
V gene: TRBV30
CDR3 protein: CAWKRGNQPQHF
CDR3 DNA: TGTGCCTGGAAGAGAGGGAATCAGCCCCAGCATTTT

CDR3 length: 13
D gene: TRBD2
J gene: TRBJ2-7
clone size: .
V gene: TRBV29-1
CDR3 protein: CSATSGSGYEQYF
CDR3 DNA: TGCAGCGCCACTAGCGGGAGCGGGTACGAGCAGTACTTC

CDR3 length: 20
D gene: TRBD2
J gene: TRBJ2-5
clone size: .
V gene: TRBV4-3
CDR3 protein: CASSQQKGLAGGGDQETQYF
CDR3 DNA: TGCGCCAGCAGCCAACAAAAGGGGCTAGCGGGAGGAGGGGACCAAGAGACCCAGTACTTC

CDR3 length: 16
D gene: TRBD1
J gene: TRBJ2-2
clone size: once
V gene: TRBV4-1
CDR3 protein: CASSPGTGFDTGELFF
CDR3 DNA: TGCGCCAGCAGCCCGGGGACAGGGTTTGACACCGGGGAGCTGTTTTTT

CDR3 length: 13
D gene: .
J gene: TRBJ2-6
clone size: .
V gene: TRBV6-6
CDR3 protein: CASRGGGANVLTF
CDR3 DNA: TGTGCCAGCAGGGGGGGTGGGGCCAACGTCCTGACTTTC

CDR3 length: 15
D gene: TRBD1
J gene: TRBJ2-1
clone size: .
V gene: TRBV5-1
CDR3 protein: CASSLEKGAVNEQFF
CDR3 DNA: TGCGCCAGCAGCTTGGAAAAGGGGGCTGTTAATGAGCAGTTCTTC

CDR3 length: 14
D gene: TRBD2
J gene: TRBJ2-7
clone size: .
V gene: TRBV27
CDR3 protein: CASSLISGSYEQYF
CDR3 DNA: TGTGCCAGCAGTTTAATTAGCGGGAGTTACGAGCAGTACTTC

CDR3 length: 16
D gene: TRBD1
J gene: TRBJ2-3
clone size: .
V gene: TRBV4-3
CDR3 protein: CASSQDKGAVEDTQYF
CDR3 DNA: TGCGCCAGCAGCCAAGATAAGGGGGCGGTCGAGGATACGCAGTATTTT

CDR3 length: 13
D gene: .
J gene: TRBJ1-2
clone size: .
V gene: TRBV4-3
CDR3 protein: CASSQGVGFGYTF
CDR3 DNA: TGCGCCAGCAGCCAAGGGGTAGGGTTTGGCTACACCTTC

CDR3 length: 13
D gene: .
J gene: TRBJ1-1
clone size: .
V gene: TRBV4-1
CDR3 protein: CASSQEGWAEAFF
CDR3 DNA: TGCGCCAGCAGCCAAGAAGGGTGGGCTGAAGCTTTCTTT

CDR3 length: 11
D gene: .
J gene: TRBJ2-7
clone size: .
V gene: TRBV30
CDR3 protein: CAMGESYEQYF
CDR3 DNA: TGTGCCATGGGGGAGTCCTACGAGCAGTACTTC

CDR3 length: 16
D gene: TRBD1
J gene: TRBJ2-1
clone size: .
V gene: TRBV2
CDR3 protein: CASSDLPGQGVYEQFF
CDR3 DNA: TGTGCCAGCAGTGATCTCCCGGGACAGGGGGTTTATGAGCAGTTCTTC

CDR3 length: 16
D gene: .
J gene: TRBJ2-2
clone size: once
V gene: TRBV18
CDR3 protein: CASSPSASGTGGELFF
CDR3 DNA: TGTGCCAGCTCACCATCGGCTAGCGGGACAGGCGGGGAGCTGTTTTTT